This T cell receptor (beta chain) derives from a study of patients and donors after allogeneic stem cell transplantation. TCRdb re-called the RT-PCR reads with MiXCR, one entry per CDR3 protein. Seen here are roughly 880,000 distinct CDR3 sequences, roughly 18% observed once, and the top ten hold around 6%. V lost 2 bases to trimming and J lost 10 bases, with 11 bases between them. From germline, CDR1 is MNHEY and CDR2 SVGAGI. CDR3 length: 13 residues. This TCR was recovered from a human donor who was either an allogeneic HSCT recipient or a stem cell or donor lymphocyte infusion donor (not recorded which). It is not recorded whose cells these are; they may come from a transplant donor. Source material: blood, either unsorted or a sorted T cell fraction (not recorded which). The gene calls are TRBV6-5 and TRBJ1-4; D gene ambiguous. CDR3: CASSYKADGKLFF. The CDR3 nucleotides read TGTGCCAGCAGTTACAAAGCGGATGGAAAACTGTTTTTT.